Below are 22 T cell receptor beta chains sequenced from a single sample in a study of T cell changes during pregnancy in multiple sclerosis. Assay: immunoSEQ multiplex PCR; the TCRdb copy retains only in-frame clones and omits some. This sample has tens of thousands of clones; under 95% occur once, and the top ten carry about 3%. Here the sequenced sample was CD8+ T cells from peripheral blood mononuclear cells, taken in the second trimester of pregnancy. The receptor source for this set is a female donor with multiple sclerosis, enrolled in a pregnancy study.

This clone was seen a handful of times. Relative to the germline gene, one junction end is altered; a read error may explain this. DNA for the CDR3: TGTGCCAGCATTCCTCCCTGGTCGAACTCTGAAGCTTTCTTT. This sequence encodes CASIPPWSNSEAFF. The rearrangement links TRBV27 to TRBJ1-1, with unresolved D. CDR1 MNHEY and CDR2 SMNVEV come from the germline V gene (reference sequence). This CDR3 region has 14 residues.

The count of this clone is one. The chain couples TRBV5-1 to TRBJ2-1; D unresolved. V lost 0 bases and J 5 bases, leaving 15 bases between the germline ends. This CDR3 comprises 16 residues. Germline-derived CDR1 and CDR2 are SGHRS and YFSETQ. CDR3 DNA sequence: TGCGCCAGCAGCTTGGATGCGCTTCCTCCAAACAATGAGCAGTTCTTC. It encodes CASSLDALPPNNEQFF.

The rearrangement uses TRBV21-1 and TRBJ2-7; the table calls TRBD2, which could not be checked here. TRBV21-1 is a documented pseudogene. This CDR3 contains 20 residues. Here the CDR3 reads CASSKVKGAIGLAGVPEQYF. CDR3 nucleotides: TGTGCCAGCAGCAAAGTAAAGGGGGCTATAGGACTAGCGGGAGTTCCCGAGCAGTACTTC.

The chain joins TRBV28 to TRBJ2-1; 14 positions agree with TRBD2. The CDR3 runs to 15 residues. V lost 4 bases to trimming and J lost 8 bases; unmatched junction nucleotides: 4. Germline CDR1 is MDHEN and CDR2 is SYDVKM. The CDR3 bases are TGTGCCAGCAGTTCCCCGGGACTAGCGGGAGATGAGCAGTTCTTC. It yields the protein CASSSPGLAGDEQFF. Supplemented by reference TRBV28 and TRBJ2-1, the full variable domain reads DVKVTQSSRYLVKRTGEKVFLECVQDMDHENMFWYRQDPGLGLRLIYFSYDVKMKEKGDIPEGYSVSREKKERFSLILESASTNQTSMYLCASSSPGLAGDEQFFGPGTRLTVL.

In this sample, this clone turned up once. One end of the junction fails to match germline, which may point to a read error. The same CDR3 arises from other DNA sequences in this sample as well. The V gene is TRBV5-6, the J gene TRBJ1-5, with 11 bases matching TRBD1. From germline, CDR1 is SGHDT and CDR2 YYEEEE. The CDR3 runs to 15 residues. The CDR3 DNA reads TGTGCCAGCAGCGTATGGACAGGGGGCGGTCAGCCTCAGCATTTT. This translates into CASSVWTGGGQPQHF.

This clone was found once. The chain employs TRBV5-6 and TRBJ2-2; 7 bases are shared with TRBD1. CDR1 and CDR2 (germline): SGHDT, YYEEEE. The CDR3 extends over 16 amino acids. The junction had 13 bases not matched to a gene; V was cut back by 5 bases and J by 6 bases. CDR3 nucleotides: TGTGCCAGCAGTGTTACAGGGGTGAGGGATGCCGGGGAGCTGTTTTTT. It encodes CASSVTGVRDAGELFF.

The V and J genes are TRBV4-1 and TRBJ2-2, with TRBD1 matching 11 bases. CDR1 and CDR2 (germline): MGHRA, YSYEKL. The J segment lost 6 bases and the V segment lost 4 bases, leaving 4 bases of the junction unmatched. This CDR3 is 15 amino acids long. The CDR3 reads CASSLADRGPGELFF. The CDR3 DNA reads TGCGCCAGCAGCCTCGCGGACAGGGGGCCCGGGGAGCTGTTTTTT.

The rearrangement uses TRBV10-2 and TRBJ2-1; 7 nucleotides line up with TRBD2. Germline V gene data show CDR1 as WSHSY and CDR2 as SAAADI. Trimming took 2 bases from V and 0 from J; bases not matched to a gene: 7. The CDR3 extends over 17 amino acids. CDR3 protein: CASSENPSGFSYNEQFF. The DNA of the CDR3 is TGCGCCAGCAGTGAGAACCCTAGCGGCTTCTCCTACAATGAGCAGTTCTTC.

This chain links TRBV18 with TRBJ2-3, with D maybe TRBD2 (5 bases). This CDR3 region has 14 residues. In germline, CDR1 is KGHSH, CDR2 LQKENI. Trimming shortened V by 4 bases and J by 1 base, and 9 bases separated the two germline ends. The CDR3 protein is CASSRAGGTDTQYF. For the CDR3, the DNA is TGTGCCAGCTCACGGGCGGGTGGCACAGATACGCAGTATTTT.

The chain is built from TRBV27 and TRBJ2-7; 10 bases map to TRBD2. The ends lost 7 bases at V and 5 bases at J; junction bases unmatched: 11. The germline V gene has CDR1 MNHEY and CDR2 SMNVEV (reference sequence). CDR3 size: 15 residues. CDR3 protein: CASTLAGREKDEQYF. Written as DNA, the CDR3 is TGTGCCAGCACACTAGCGGGACGGGAAAAAGACGAGCAGTACTTC.

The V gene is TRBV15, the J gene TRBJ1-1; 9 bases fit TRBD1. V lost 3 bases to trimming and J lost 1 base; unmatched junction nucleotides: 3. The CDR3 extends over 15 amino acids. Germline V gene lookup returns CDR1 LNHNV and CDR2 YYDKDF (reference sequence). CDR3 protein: CATSSDRGWNTEAFF. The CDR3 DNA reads TGTGCCACCAGCAGCGACAGGGGGTGGAACACTGAAGCTTTCTTT.

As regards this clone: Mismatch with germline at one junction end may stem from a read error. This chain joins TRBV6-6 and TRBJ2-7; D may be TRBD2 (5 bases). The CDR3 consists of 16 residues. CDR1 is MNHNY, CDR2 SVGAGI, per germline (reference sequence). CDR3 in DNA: TGTGCCAGCAGTTACTCCCCTGAGGGAGAGTCCTCCGAGCAGTACTTC. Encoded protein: CASSYSPEGESSEQYF.

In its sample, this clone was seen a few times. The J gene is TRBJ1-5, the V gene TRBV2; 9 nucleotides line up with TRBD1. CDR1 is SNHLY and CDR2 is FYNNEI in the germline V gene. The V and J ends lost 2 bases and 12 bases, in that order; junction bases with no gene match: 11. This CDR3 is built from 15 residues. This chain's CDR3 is CASSEWTGAKGDQHF. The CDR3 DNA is TGTGCCAGCAGTGAATGGACAGGGGCGAAGGGGGACCAGCATTTT. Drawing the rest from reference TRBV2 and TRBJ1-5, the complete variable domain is EPEVTQTPSHQVTQMGQEVILRCVPISNHLYFYWYRQILGQKVEFLVSFYNNEISEKSEIFDDQFSVERPDGSNFTLKIRSTKLEDSAMYFCASSEWTGAKGDQHFGDGTRLSIL.

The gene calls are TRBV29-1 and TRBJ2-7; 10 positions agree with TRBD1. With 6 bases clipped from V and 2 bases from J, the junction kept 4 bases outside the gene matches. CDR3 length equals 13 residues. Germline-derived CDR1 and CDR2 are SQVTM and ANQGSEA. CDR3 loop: CSVVGTGAYEQYF. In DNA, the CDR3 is TGCAGCGTAGTCGGGACAGGGGCCTACGAGCAGTACTTC.

CDR3 in amino acids: CASSQEVRAYEQYF. The CDR3 DNA is TGCGCCAGCAGCCAAGAGGTCAGGGCCTACGAGCAGTACTTC. V gene TRBV4-1 combines with J gene TRBJ2-7; possible D gene TRBD1, 5 bases. Germline V gives CDR1 MGHRA, CDR2 YSYEKL. This CDR3 spans 14 amino acids. V was trimmed by 0 bases and J by 2 bases, leaving 8 bases between them.

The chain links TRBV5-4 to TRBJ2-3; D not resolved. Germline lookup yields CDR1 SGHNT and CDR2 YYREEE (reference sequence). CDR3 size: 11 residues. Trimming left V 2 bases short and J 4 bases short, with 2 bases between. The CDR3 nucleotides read TGTGCCAGCAGCTTCGCAGATACGCAGTATTTT. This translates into CASSFADTQYF. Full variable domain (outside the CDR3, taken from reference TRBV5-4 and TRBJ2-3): ETGVTQSPTHLIKTRGQQVTLRCSSQSGHNTVSWYQQALGQGPQFIFQYYREEENGRGNFPPRFSGLQFPNYSSELNVNALELDDSALYLCASSFADTQYFGPGTRLTVL.

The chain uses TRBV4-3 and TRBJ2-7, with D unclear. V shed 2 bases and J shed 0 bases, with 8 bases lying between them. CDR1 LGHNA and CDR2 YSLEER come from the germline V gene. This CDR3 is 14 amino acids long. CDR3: CASSQYVSSYEQYF. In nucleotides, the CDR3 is TGCGCCAGCAGCCAATACGTCAGCTCCTACGAGCAGTACTTC.

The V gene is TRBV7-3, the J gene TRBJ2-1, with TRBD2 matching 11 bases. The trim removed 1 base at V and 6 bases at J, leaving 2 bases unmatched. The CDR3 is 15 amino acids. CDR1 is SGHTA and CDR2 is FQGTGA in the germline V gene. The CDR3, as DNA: TGTGCCAGCAGCTTAATAGCGGGAGGGAGCAATGAGCAGTTCTTC. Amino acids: CASSLIAGGSNEQFF. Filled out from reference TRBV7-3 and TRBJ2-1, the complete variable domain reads GAGVSQTPSNKVTEKGKYVELRCDPISGHTALYWYRQSLGQGPEFLIYFQGTGAADDSGLPNDRFFAVRPEGSVSTLKIQRTERGDSAVYLCASSLIAGGSNEQFFGPGTRLTVL.

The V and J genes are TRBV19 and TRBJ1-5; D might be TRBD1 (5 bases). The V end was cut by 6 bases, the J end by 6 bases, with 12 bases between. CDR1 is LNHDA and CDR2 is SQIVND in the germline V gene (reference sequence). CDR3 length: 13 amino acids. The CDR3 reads CASSPPGGQPQHF. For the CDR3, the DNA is TGTGCCAGTAGCCCCCCGGGGGGTCAGCCCCAGCATTTT. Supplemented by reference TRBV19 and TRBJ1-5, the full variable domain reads DGGITQSPKYLFRKEGQNVTLSCEQNLNHDAMYWYRQDPGQGLRLIYYSQIVNDFQKGDIAEGYSVSREKKESFPLTVTSAQKNPTAFYLCASSPPGGQPQHFGDGTRLSIL.

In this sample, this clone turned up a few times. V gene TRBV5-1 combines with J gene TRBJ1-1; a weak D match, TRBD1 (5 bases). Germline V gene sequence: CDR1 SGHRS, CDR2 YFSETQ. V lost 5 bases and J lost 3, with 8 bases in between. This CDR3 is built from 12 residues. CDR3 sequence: CASRRGDTEAFF. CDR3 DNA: TGCGCCAGCAGGCGGGGGGACACTGAAGCTTTCTTT.

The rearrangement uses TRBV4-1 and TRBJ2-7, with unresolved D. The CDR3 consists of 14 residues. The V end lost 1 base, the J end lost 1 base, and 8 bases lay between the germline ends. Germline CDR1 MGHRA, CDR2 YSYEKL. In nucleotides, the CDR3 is TGCGCCAGCAGCCAAGTCGTAGTTTCCTACGAGCAGTACTTC. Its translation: CASSQVVVSYEQYF.

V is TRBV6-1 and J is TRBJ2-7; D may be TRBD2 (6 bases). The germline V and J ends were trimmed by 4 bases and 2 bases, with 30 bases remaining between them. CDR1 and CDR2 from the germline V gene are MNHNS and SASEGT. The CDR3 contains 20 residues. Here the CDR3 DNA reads TGTGCCAGCAGTGTCAATTTTGTGTTGTCCCGGGTCGGGGGAACCTACGAGCAGTACTTC. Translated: CASSVNFVLSRVGGTYEQYF.